The source of this T cell receptor beta chain is a study of T cells after somatic rescue of genetic block. This table comes from immunoSEQ multiplex PCR, and its TCRdb copy is limited to in-frame clones, with some not included. The repertoire consists of almost 7,500 clones, with around 80% occurring once and the leading ten covering around 25%. The germline V and J ends were trimmed by 4 bases and 5 bases, with 15 bases remaining between them. This CDR3 is 14 amino acids long. Germline V gene data show CDR1 as SGHRS and CDR2 as YFSETQ. This clone was seen only once. The sequenced material came from peripheral blood mononuclear cells (PBMCs). The chain has TRBV5-1 and TRBJ2-5, with D possibly being TRBD1 or TRBD2 (6 bases each). The TCR sequence derives from a boy aged 5-17 years. CDR3 sequence: CASSRGPGVETQYF. The CDR3 DNA sequence: TGCGCCAGCAGCCGGGGGCCGGGTGTCGAGACCCAGTACTTC.